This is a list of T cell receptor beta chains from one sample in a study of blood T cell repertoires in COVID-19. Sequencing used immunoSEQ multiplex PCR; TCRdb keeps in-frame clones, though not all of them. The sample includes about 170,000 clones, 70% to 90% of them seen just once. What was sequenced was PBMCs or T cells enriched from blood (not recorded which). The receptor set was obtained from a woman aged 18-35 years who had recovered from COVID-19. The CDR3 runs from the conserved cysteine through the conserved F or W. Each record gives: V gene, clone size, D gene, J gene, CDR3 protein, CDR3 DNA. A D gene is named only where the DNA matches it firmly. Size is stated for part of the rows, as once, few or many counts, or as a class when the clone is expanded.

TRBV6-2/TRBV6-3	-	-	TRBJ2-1	CASRPHRTSEQFF	TGTGCCAGCAGGCCTCATCGGACAAGTGAGCAGTTCTTC
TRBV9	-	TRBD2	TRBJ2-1	CASSAGLAHYNEQFF	TGTGCCAGCAGCGCGGGACTAGCGCATTACAATGAGCAGTTCTTC
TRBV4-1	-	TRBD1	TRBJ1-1	CASSSRTGGPRFF	TGCGCCAGCAGCTCACGGACAGGGGGACCACGTTTCTTT
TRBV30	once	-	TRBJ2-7	CAWGTYEQYF	TGTGCCTGGGGGACTTACGAGCAGTACTTC
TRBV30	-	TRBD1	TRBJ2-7	CAWSNLRTGSYEQYF	TGTGCCTGGAGCAATCTCCGGACAGGCAGCTACGAGCAGTACTTC
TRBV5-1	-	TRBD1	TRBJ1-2	CASSPTTGNNGYTF	TGCGCCAGCAGCCCCACGACAGGGAATAATGGCTACACCTTC
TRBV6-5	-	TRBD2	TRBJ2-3	CASSYSGGSADTQYF	TGTGCCAGCAGTTACTCAGGCGGGAGTGCAGATACGCAGTATTTT
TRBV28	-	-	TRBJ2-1	CASSPLWSSYNEQFF	TGTGCCAGCAGTCCACTATGGAGCTCCTACAATGAGCAGTTCTTC
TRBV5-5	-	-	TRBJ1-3	CASSLAGAGNTIYF	TGTGCCAGCAGCTTGGCAGGGGCTGGAAACACCATATATTTT
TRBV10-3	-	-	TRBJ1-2	CAINRGVSNHGYTF	TGTGCCATCAATCGAGGAGTCTCGAACCATGGCTACACCTTC
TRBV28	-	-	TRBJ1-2	CASSFGGNYGYTF	TGTGCCAGCAGTTTTGGGGGGAACTATGGCTACACCTTC
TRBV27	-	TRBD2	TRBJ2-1	CASSWTSGRGNEQFF	TGTGCCAGCAGTTGGACTAGCGGGAGGGGCAATGAGCAGTTCTTC
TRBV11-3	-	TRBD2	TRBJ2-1	CASSPGLEGNEQFF	TGTGCCAGCAGCCCGGGACTAGAGGGCAATGAGCAGTTCTTC
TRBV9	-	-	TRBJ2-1	CASSVAAGVYGDEQFF	TGTGCCAGCAGCGTAGCTGCAGGGGTTTATGGCGATGAGCAGTTCTTC
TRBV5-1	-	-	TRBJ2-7	CASSLEGVDEQYF	TGCGCCAGCAGCTTGGAGGGGGTGGACGAGCAGTACTTC
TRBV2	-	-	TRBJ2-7	CASSDRVRTTEHF	TGTGCCAGCAGTGATCGCGTGCGTACTACCGAACACTTC
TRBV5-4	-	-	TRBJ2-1	CASSSRRDSYNEQFF	TGTGCCAGCAGCTCGAGGCGAGACTCTTACAATGAGCAGTTCTTC
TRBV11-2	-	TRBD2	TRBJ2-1	CASSLGGLADINEQFF	TGTGCCAGCAGCTTAGGGGGACTAGCGGACATCAATGAGCAGTTCTTC
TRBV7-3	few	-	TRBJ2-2	CASSRRETGELFF	TGTGCCAGCAGCCGCCGGGAGACCGGGGAGCTGTTTTTT
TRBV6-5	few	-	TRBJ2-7	CASSWEAGYEQYF	TGTGCCAGCAGTTGGGAGGCCGGCTACGAGCAGTACTTC
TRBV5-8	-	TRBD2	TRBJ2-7	CASSLDGRGYEQYF	TGTGCCAGCAGCTTGGATGGGAGGGGCTACGAGCAGTACTTC
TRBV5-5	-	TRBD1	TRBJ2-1	CASSLLTGARNEQFF	TGTGCCAGCAGCCTCCTGACAGGGGCTCGCAATGAGCAGTTCTTC
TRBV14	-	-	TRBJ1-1	CASSRGQRSGAAFF	TGTGCCAGCAGTCGAGGCCAGAGATCAGGGGCAGCTTTCTTT
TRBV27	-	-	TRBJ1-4	CASSLSVEATNEKLFF	TGTGCCAGCAGTTTATCGGTAGAAGCAACTAATGAAAAACTGTTTTTT
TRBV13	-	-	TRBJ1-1	CASSLGLGSTEAFF	TGTGCCAGCAGCTTAGGCTTAGGGAGTACTGAAGCTTTCTTT
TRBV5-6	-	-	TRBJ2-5	CASSSTGQLIQETQYF	TGTGCCAGCAGCTCAACAGGACAGTTAATCCAAGAGACCCAGTACTTC
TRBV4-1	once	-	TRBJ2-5	CASSQALATTETQYF	TGCGCCAGCAGCCAAGCCCTAGCGACCACAGAGACCCAGTACTTC
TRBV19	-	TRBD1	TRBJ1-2	CASTGTGRGYGYTF	TGTGCCAGTACCGGGACAGGGAGGGGGTATGGCTACACCTTC
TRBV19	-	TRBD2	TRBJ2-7	CASSPTSSGSRYEQYF	TGTGCCAGTAGTCCAACGTCTAGCGGGAGTCGATACGAGCAGTACTTC
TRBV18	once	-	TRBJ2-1	CASSPTQPSNPYNEQFF	TGTGCCAGCTCCCCCACGCAACCTAGTAACCCCTACAATGAGCAGTTCTTC
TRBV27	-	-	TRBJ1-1	CASSLSGGTRVSLNTEAFF	TGTGCCAGCAGTTTATCGGGGGGGACACGGGTCAGTCTAAACACTGAAGCTTTCTTT
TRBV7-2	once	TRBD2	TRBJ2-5	CASSPASPGLAPETQYF	TGTGCCAGCAGCCCAGCATCACCGGGACTAGCGCCCGAGACCCAGTACTTC
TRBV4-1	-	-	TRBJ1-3	CASSQELAVGGPGNTIYF	TGCGCCAGCAGCCAAGAGTTGGCCGTAGGGGGACCGGGAAACACCATATATTTT
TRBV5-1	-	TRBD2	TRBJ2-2	CASSPVAGDTGELFF	TGCGCCAGCAGCCCGGTGGCGGGAGACACCGGGGAGCTGTTTTTT
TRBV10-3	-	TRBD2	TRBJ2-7	CAISEGRTSYEQYF	TGTGCCATCAGTGAGGGCAGGACTAGCTACGAGCAGTACTTC
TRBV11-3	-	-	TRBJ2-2	CASSLVRGSGELFF	TGTGCCAGCAGCCTAGTCCGGGGTTCAGGGGAGCTGTTTTTT
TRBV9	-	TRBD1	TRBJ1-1	CASSGNRGVNTEAFF	TGTGCCAGCAGCGGTAACAGGGGGGTAAACACTGAAGCTTTCTTT
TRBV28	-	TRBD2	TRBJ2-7	CASSLNSGRAYEQYF	TGTGCCAGCAGTTTAAATAGCGGGAGGGCCTACGAGCAGTACTTC
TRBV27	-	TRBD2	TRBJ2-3	CASRKLAGGSDTQYF	TGTGCCAGCAGAAAACTAGCGGGAGGCTCAGATACGCAGTATTTT
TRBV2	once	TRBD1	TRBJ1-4	CASSTRTGSLGAEKLFF	TGTGCCAGCAGTACAAGGACAGGGAGCCTGGGCGCGGAAAAACTGTTTTTT
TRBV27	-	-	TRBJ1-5	CASREDGLSNQPQHF	TGTGCCAGCCGGGAGGACGGACTTAGCAATCAGCCCCAGCATTTT
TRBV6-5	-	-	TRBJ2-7	CSLRQESSYEQYF	TGTTCACTGAGACAGGAAAGCTCCTACGAGCAGTACTTC
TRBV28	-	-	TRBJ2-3	CASSLPGGTDTQYF	TGTGCCAGCAGTTTACCGGGGGGCACAGATACGCAGTATTTT
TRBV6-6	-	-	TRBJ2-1	CASSYEGEPYNEQFF	TGTGCCAGCAGTTACGAGGGAGAACCCTACAATGAGCAGTTCTTC
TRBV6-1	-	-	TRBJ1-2	CASSEALGGSYGYTF	TGTGCCAGCAGTGAAGCGCTTGGGGGCTCCTATGGCTACACCTTC
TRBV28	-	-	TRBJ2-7	CASSFLRDTTYEQYF	TGTGCCAGCAGTTTTTTACGGGACACGACCTACGAGCAGTACTTC
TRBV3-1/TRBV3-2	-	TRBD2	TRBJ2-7	CASRREGSNEQYF	TGTGCCAGCCGGCGGGAGGGTTCTAACGAGCAGTACTTC
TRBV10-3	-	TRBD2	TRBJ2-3	CAIRGLAATDTQYF	TGTGCCATCAGGGGACTAGCGGCTACAGATACGCAGTATTTT
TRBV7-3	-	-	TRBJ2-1	CASSLEEGYEQFF	TGTGCCAGCAGCCTAGAGGAGGGGTATGAGCAGTTCTTC
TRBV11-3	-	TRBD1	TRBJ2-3	CASSLVGQGAAQYF	TGTGCCAGCAGCTTAGTAGGTCAGGGGGCCGCGCAGTATTTT
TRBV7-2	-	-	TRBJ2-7	CASSLDPPAGTSYEQYF	TGTGCCAGCAGCTTAGATCCTCCAGCGGGCACTTCCTACGAGCAGTACTTC
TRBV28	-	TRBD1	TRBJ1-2	CASSYRTGWGYGYTF	TGTGCCAGCAGTTACCGGACAGGGTGGGGCTATGGCTACACCTTC
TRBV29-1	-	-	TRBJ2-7	CSVEEQTNTYEQYF	TGCAGCGTTGAAGAGCAGACAAATACCTACGAGCAGTACTTC
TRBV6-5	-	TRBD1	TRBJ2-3	CASSSSGQGRTDTQYF	TGTGCCAGCAGTTCCTCCGGACAGGGAAGGACAGATACGCAGTATTTT
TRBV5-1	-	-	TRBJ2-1	CASSSRDNEQFF	TGCGCCAGCAGCTCCCGTGACAATGAGCAGTTCTTC
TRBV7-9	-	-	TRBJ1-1	CASQGPAGMNTEAFF	TGTGCCAGCCAGGGCCCAGCCGGCATGAACACTGAAGCTTTCTTT
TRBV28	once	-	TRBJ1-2	CASGLIYGYTF	TGTGCCAGCGGGCTTATCTATGGCTACACCTTC
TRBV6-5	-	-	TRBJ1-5	CASRPMEGWNQPQHF	TGTGCCAGCAGGCCCATGGAGGGCTGGAATCAGCCCCAGCATTTT
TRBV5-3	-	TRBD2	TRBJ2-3	CARSLIFEASRGAAADTQYF	TGTGCCAGAAGCTTGATATTTGAGGCTTCGCGGGGGGCGGCGGCAGATACGCAGTATTTT
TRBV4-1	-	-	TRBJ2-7	CASSPSGLSSYEQYF	TGCGCCAGCAGCCCCTCGGGACTCAGCTCCTACGAGCAGTACTTC